These 32 T cell receptor beta chains originate from one sample sequenced in a study of patients and donors after allogeneic stem cell transplantation. MiXCR, run by TCRdb on the RT-PCR reads, gives a single entry per CDR3 protein. Of about 960,000 distinct CDR3 sequences detected, more than 15% appear once; the ten largest clones hold 5% to 6.5%. Sequencing was performed on blood, either unsorted or a sorted T cell fraction (not recorded which). These receptors all come from a human donor who was either an allogeneic HSCT recipient or a stem cell or donor lymphocyte infusion donor (not recorded which). It is not recorded whose cells these are; they may come from a transplant donor.

Many counts were recorded for this clonotype. The genes are TRBV7-9 and TRBJ2-3; D uncertain. Germline V gene lookup returns CDR1 SEHNR and CDR2 FQNEAQ (reference sequence). This CDR3 is 12 amino acids long. The ends were cut back, 3 bases at V and 2 bases at J, with 3 bases in the middle. CDR3 nucleotides: TGTGCCAGCAGCTTTAACACAGATACGCAGTATTTT. Amino acids: CASSFNTDTQYF.

The chain employs TRBV6-1 and TRBJ1-5; the D is unclear. Germline CDR1 is MNHNS and CDR2 is SASEGT. Between the trimmed V and J ends, which lost 5 bases and 0 bases, there was a span of 17 bases. The length of the CDR3 is 17 residues. In DNA form, the CDR3 reads TGTGCCAGCAGTAGGGTTAGAAGGCCGAATAGCAATCAGCCCCAGCATTTT. Translated: CASSRVRRPNSNQPQHF.

This rearrangement joins TRBV20-1 to TRBJ2-7, with a weak D call TRBD2 (5 bases). The germline V gene encodes CDR1 DFQATT and CDR2 SNEGSKA (reference sequence). V lost 6 bases and J 7 bases, leaving 13 bases between the germline ends. This CDR3 has 11 amino acids. This CDR3 reads CSAQLAEEQYF. CDR3 in DNA: TGCAGTGCGCAGCTAGCTGAAGAGCAGTACTTC.

The chain links TRBV7-9 to TRBJ1-2, with a possible D match to TRBD1 (6 bases). The CDR3 is 14 residues long. The germline gives CDR1 SEHNR, CDR2 FQNEAQ (reference sequence). V lost 1 base and J lost 4, with 10 bases in between. The CDR3 coding sequence is TGTGCCAGCAGCTTAGACAGGGCCGGCTATGGCTACACCTTC. As protein: CASSLDRAGYGYTF.

This chain links TRBV6-5 with TRBJ2-1; D is perhaps TRBD2 (5 bases). CDR1 is MNHEY and CDR2 is SVGAGI in the germline V gene. V gave up 2 bases and J gave up 0 bases, with 8 bases separating them. The CDR3 is 15 amino acids. CDR3 DNA sequence: TGTGCCAGCAGTTACACACGGGACTCCTACAATGAGCAGTTCTTC. Translated: CASSYTRDSYNEQFF.

This clonotype appeared a few times. The chain combines TRBV11-2 with TRBJ1-5; 7 bases match TRBD1. CDR1 and CDR2 (germline): SGHAT, FQNNGV. V was pared by 5 bases and J by 3 bases, with 4 bases of the junction left unmatched. The CDR3 length is 14 residues. CDR3 sequence reads: CASSPDRTNQPQHF. The CDR3 DNA sequence: TGTGCCAGCAGCCCGGACAGGACCAATCAGCCCCAGCATTTT.

This clonotype has more than one count but fewer than ten. V gene TRBV27 combines with J gene TRBJ2-6; possible D gene TRBD1, 6 bases. V lost 7 bases to trimming and J lost 4 bases, with 11 bases between them. The germline V gene encodes CDR1 MNHEY and CDR2 SMNVEV (reference sequence). This CDR3 spans 14 amino acids. Here the CDR3 reads CASTGVSGANVLTF. CDR3 DNA: TGTGCCAGCACAGGGGTTTCAGGGGCCAACGTCCTGACTTTC.

J is TRBJ1-3 and V is TRBV3-1, with no clear D. The CDR3 has 13 amino acids. Per germline, CDR1 LGHDT and CDR2 YNNKEL (reference sequence). V gave up 5 bases and J gave up 2 bases, with 7 bases separating them. The CDR3 DNA sequence: TGTGCCAGCAGCACGAACACTGGAAACACCATATATTTT. Amino acid sequence: CASSTNTGNTIYF.

This chain links TRBV27 with TRBJ1-5; 10 bases are shared with TRBD1. Trimming removed 5 bases from V and 3 bases from J; junction bases left unmatched: 10. The germline V gene encodes CDR1 MNHEY and CDR2 SMNVEV (reference sequence). CDR3 length equals 17 residues. The CDR3 DNA reads TGTGCCAGCAGTAGTACGGGACAGGGGAATCTCAATCAGCCCCAGCATTTT. It yields the protein CASSSTGQGNLNQPQHF.

A few counts support this clonotype. The V call is TRBV12-3 or TRBV12-4, the J call TRBJ1-6, with 8 bases matching TRBD1. The V segment lost 2 bases and the J segment 9 bases; nucleotides outside the gene matches: 9. The CDR3 is 16 amino acids. The chain's CDR3 is CASSLSRTGNSSPLHF. CDR3 DNA sequence: TGTGCCAGCAGTTTAAGTAGGACAGGGAACAGTTCACCCCTCCACTTT.

The V and J genes are TRBV2 and TRBJ2-7, with TRBD1 matching over 8 bases. Unmatched junction bases numbered 6, after V lost 7 bases and J lost 4 bases. Germline V gene data show CDR1 as SNHLY and CDR2 as FYNNEI. The CDR3 is 13 amino acids. The CDR3 DNA reads TGTGCCAGCACCAGACAGGGGAGGTACGAGCAGTACTTC. As protein: CASTRQGRYEQYF.

This clonotype showed up just a few times. The chain employs TRBV24-1 and TRBJ2-1, with a tentative D call TRBD2 (5 bases). The CDR3 is 16 residues long. The V end lost 0 bases, the J end lost 7 bases, and 15 bases lay between the germline ends. Germline loops: CDR1 KGHDR, CDR2 SFDVKD. Here the CDR3 DNA reads TGTGCCACCAGTGATTTGCTCGGCGGGCCGGGGAATGAGCAGTTCTTC. Its protein product is CATSDLLGGPGNEQFF.

On this clonotype: Relative to the germline gene, one junction end is altered; a read error may explain this. The V and J genes are TRBV20-1 and TRBJ1-5; D is possibly TRBD1 (5 bases). The CDR3 is 14 residues long. Per the germline V gene, CDR1 is DFQATT and CDR2 is SNEGSKA (reference sequence). The CDR3 loop is CSARSRGRNQPQQF. The CDR3 nucleotides are TGCAGTGCTAGGTCTAGGGGCCGCAATCAGCCCCAGCAATTT.

V gene TRBV7-9 combines with J gene TRBJ2-1, with D perhaps assigned TRBD1 or TRBD2 (5 bases each). The V and J ends lost 2 bases and 2 bases respectively, with 16 bases between them. Germline V gives CDR1 SEHNR, CDR2 FQNEAQ (reference sequence). The CDR3 is made up of 17 amino acids. The CDR3 nucleotides read TGTGCCAGCAGCTTATATGGTCGGGGACGGGCCTACAATGAGCAGTTCTTC. It yields the protein CASSLYGRGRAYNEQFF.

The chain recombines TRBV29-1 with TRBJ1-2; unclear D gene. The CDR3 totals 12 residues. The V and J ends lost 1 base and 7 bases respectively, with 10 bases between them. The V gene's germline CDR1 is SQVTM and CDR2 ANQGSEA. CDR3 sequence: CSVEGRASGYTF. CDR3 DNA: TGCAGCGTTGAAGGAAGGGCCTCTGGCTACACCTTC.

The rearrangement uses TRBV5-1 and TRBJ2-5, with 10 bases matching TRBD2. CDR1 and CDR2 (germline): SGHRS, YFSETQ. J was trimmed by 3 bases and V by 0 bases; bases with no gene match: 2. The CDR3 covers 15 residues. The chain's CDR3 is CASSLELAGKETQYF. CDR3 sequence (DNA): TGCGCCAGCAGCTTGGAACTAGCGGGAAAAGAGACCCAGTACTTC.

The chain combines TRBV6-5 with TRBJ2-7, with 10 nucleotides matching TRBD2. Germline V gene lookup returns CDR1 MNHEY and CDR2 SVGAGI. This CDR3 is 15 amino acids long. V dropped 2 bases and J dropped 4; count of bases not matched to a gene: 5. The CDR3 DNA follows: TGTGCCAGCAGTTACAGGGCTAGCGGGGGTTACGAGCAGTACTTC. Its protein product is CASSYRASGGYEQYF.

The genes are TRBV30 and TRBJ2-2, with 7 bases aligning to TRBD2. This CDR3 region has 13 residues. The junction had 4 bases not matched to a gene; V was cut back by 4 bases and J by 5 bases. Per the germline V gene, CDR1 is GTSNPN and CDR2 is SVGIG (reference sequence). Written as DNA, the CDR3 is TGTGCCTGGACTAGCGGTGGTACCGGGGAGCTGTTTTTT. Translation gives CAWTSGGTGELFF.

This clonotype has at least ten counts. V and J are TRBV15 and TRBJ2-3; no definite D call. The germline gives CDR1 LNHNV, CDR2 YYDKDF (reference sequence). The length of the CDR3 is 17 residues. The V and J ends lost 0 bases and 2 bases respectively, with 15 bases between them. The chain's CDR3 is CATSRDGLLFATDTQYF. DNA for the CDR3: TGTGCCACCAGCAGAGATGGTCTCCTTTTTGCCACAGATACGCAGTATTTT.

In this sample, this clonotype turned up a few times. CDR3 DNA: TGTGCCAGCAGCCAAGATTGGGGAGGGGACGAGCAGTACTTC. This gives the protein CASSQDWGGDEQYF. The V call is TRBV3-1, the J call TRBJ2-7; 7 nucleotides line up with TRBD2. The germline CDR1 and CDR2 sequences are LGHDT and YNNKEL (reference sequence). There are 14 residues in the CDR3. Trimming cost V 0 bases and J 5 bases; bases outside gene matches: 4.

This clonotype was seen ten or more times. The chain employs TRBV12-3 or TRBV12-4 and TRBJ1-2; TRBD1 matches 8 bases. The CDR3 totals 13 residues. V lost 6 bases, J lost 7 bases, and 7 bases stayed unmatched. The CDR3 loop is CASSADRGGGYTF. CDR3 coding DNA: TGTGCCAGCAGCGCTGACAGGGGAGGTGGCTACACCTTC.

V is TRBV2 and J is TRBJ2-7, with 11 bases that match TRBD1. From germline, CDR1 is SNHLY and CDR2 FYNNEI. The CDR3 runs to 14 residues. The V gene end was trimmed by 7 bases and the J gene end by 5 bases; junction bases not matched to a gene: 7. CDR3 sequence: CASTSDRGLNEQYF. DNA of the CDR3: TGTGCCAGCACCTCGGACAGGGGGCTCAACGAGCAGTACTTC.

Many counts were recorded for this clonotype. The DNA of the CDR3 is TGCAGCGTTGAACCCCCCGGCAGGGTGAAAGAGACCCAGTACTTC. Translated, it gives CSVEPPGRVKETQYF. J is TRBJ2-5 and V is TRBV29-1; tentative D call: TRBD1 (5 bases). Trimming removed 2 bases at V and 3 bases at J, with 16 bases between. The germline gives CDR1 SQVTM, CDR2 ANQGSEA. CDR3 length equals 15 residues.

This clonotype was recorded a few times. The chain uses TRBV13 and TRBJ2-3; no reliable D call. Trimming stripped 5 bases from V and 0 bases from J, with 12 bases between. The CDR3 is 15 amino acids. Germline assignment: CDR1 PRHDT and CDR2 FYEKMQ (reference sequence). In nucleotides, the CDR3 is TGTGCCAGCAGCCCTGACCCTACTAGCACAGATACGCAGTATTTT. Translation: CASSPDPTSTDTQYF.

The rearrangement joins TRBV20-1 to TRBJ2-7; 10 bases fit TRBD1. The germline gives CDR1 DFQATT, CDR2 SNEGSKA (reference sequence). J lost 6 bases, V lost 0 bases, and 8 bases had no gene match. CDR3 size: 15 residues. The CDR3, as DNA: TGCAGTGCTAGAGATCGACAGGGGGCGCTTTTCGAGCAGTACTTC. Amino acids: CSARDRQGALFEQYF.

This clonotype was detected ten times or more. The gene calls are TRBV12-3 or TRBV12-4 and TRBJ2-1; D not certain. V was shortened by 5 bases and J by 6 bases, with 5 bases between the two germline ends. This CDR3 is built from 11 residues. The CDR3 DNA reads as TGTGCCAGCAGTGAGTCCAATGAGCAGTTCTTC. Amino acids: CASSESNEQFF.

This clonotype has only a few counts. The chain carries TRBV9 and TRBJ2-5, with D tentatively TRBD1 (5 bases). Trimming left V 2 bases short and J 1 base short, with 12 bases between. Germline CDR1 SGDLS, CDR2 YYNGEE. There are 15 residues in the CDR3. CDR3 sequence: CASSVGKGFQETQYF. The DNA of the CDR3 is TGTGCCAGCAGCGTTGGGAAGGGGTTCCAAGAGACCCAGTACTTC.

This clonotype showed up many times. The rearrangement uses TRBV6-5 and TRBJ1-2; no clear D gene. Germline loops: CDR1 MNHEY, CDR2 SVGAGI. Trimming shortened V by 2 bases and J by 8 bases, and 9 bases separated the two germline ends. The CDR3 runs 12 residues. CDR3 in DNA: TGTGCCAGCAGTTACAGGGATCGGGGCTACACCTTC. As protein: CASSYRDRGYTF.

The chain employs TRBV18 and TRBJ2-3; D remains ambiguous. The germline gives CDR1 KGHSH, CDR2 LQKENI. V lost 3 bases and J lost 5, with 9 bases in between. The CDR3 is 13 residues long. The CDR3 region is CASSPTGRDTQYF. DNA of the CDR3: TGTGCCAGCTCACCCACCGGGCGAGATACGCAGTATTTT.

The sample holds a few counts of this clonotype. The rearrangement links TRBV9 to TRBJ2-5, with D unresolved. Germline V gives CDR1 SGDLS, CDR2 YYNGEE. CDR3 length: 12 amino acids. Trimming shortened V by 4 bases and J by 7 bases, and 11 bases separated the two germline ends. The CDR3 region has the DNA TGTGCCAGCAGCTCGTCCACGGGGACCCAGTACTTC. Its protein is CASSSSTGTQYF.

The chain joins TRBV7-6 to TRBJ2-7; 7 bases agree with TRBD1. The CDR3 is 14 amino acids. The trim removed 5 bases at V and 0 bases at J, leaving 4 bases unmatched. Looked up from germline, CDR1 is SGHVS and CDR2 is FNYEAQ. The CDR3 reads CASSQRDSSYEQYF. CDR3 bases: TGTGCCAGCAGCCAACGGGACAGCTCCTACGAGCAGTACTTC. The full variable domain, in which reference TRBV7-6 and TRBJ2-7 provide the parts outside the CDR3, is GAGVSQSPRYKVTKRGQDVALRCDPISGHVSLYWYRQALGQGPEFLTYFNYEAQQDKSGLPNDRFSAERPEGSISTLTIQRTEQRDSAMYRCASSQRDSSYEQYFGPGTRLTVT.

The chain has TRBV5-1 and TRBJ2-5; 16 bases line up with TRBD2. The CDR3 loop spans 20 amino acids. Looked up from germline, CDR1 is SGHRS and CDR2 is YFSETQ. V lost 0 bases, J lost 4 bases, and 12 bases stayed unmatched. DNA of the CDR3: TGCGCCAGCAGCTTGGCCGGGACTAGCGGGAGGGCCGTGACGGGAGAGACCCAGTACTTC. Translating it yields CASSLAGTSGRAVTGETQYF. The variable domain in full, with the rest retrieved from reference TRBV5-1 and TRBJ2-5, is KAGVTQTPRYLIKTRGQQVTLSCSPISGHRSVSWYQQTPGQGLQFLFEYFSETQRNKGNFPGRFSGRQFSNSRSEMNVSTLELGDSALYLCASSLAGTSGRAVTGETQYFGPGTRLLVL.